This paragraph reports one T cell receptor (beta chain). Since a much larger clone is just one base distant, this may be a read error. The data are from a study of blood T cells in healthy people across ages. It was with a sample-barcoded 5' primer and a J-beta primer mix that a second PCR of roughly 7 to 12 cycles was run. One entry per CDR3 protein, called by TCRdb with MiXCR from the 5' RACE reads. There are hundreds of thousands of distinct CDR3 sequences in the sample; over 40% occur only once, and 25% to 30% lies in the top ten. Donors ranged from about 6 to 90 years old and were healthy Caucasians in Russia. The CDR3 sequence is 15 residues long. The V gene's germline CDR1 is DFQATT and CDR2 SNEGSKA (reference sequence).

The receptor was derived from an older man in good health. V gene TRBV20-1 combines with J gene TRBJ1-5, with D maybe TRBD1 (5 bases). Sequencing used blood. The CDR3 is CSAQAGAGSNQPKHF. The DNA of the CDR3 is TGCAGTGCCCAAGCCGGGGCAGGGTCAAATCAGCCCAAGCATTTT.